One sample yielded the 27 T cell receptor beta chains listed below, sequenced in a study of T cell repertoires in cytomegalovirus infection. TCRdb passed the reads through MiXCR, listing each CDR3 protein once. The data show about 500,000 distinct CDR3 sequences, with 33% seen just once and roughly 15% held by the top ten. The antigens for these receptors are not known. Here the sequenced sample was cultured PBMCs, taken from culture after CMV antigen stimulation. These receptors were collected from a human donor in good health (CMV status not recorded). Some clones in this sample may be carry-over from other donors' samples.

This clonotype was seen ten or more times. The V gene is TRBV27, the J gene TRBJ2-2; D is undetermined. This CDR3 is built from 13 residues. Per the germline V gene, CDR1 is MNHEY and CDR2 is SMNVEV (reference sequence). V lost 6 bases, J lost 1 base, and 6 bases lay in between. The CDR3, as DNA: TGTGCCAGCAGCCCTCAGAACACCGGGGAGCTGTTTTTT. Translation gives CASSPQNTGELFF.

This rearrangement joins TRBV11-2 to TRBJ2-5; D could derive from TRBD1 or TRBD2 (5 bases each). Germline loops: CDR1 SGHAT, CDR2 FQNNGV. The V end lost 1 base, the J end lost 4 bases, and 16 bases lay between the germline ends. The CDR3 is 16 residues long. CDR3 sequence reads: CASSLGPGGQGETQYF. The CDR3 nucleotides read TGTGCCAGCAGCTTAGGTCCTGGCGGGCAGGGAGAGACCCAGTACTTC. Combining the CDR3 with reference TRBV11-2 and TRBJ2-5 gives the whole variable domain EAGVAQSPRYKIIEKRQSVAFWCNPISGHATLYWYQQILGQGPKLLIQFQNNGVVDDSQLPKDRFSAERLKGVDSTLKIQPAKLEDSAVYLCASSLGPGGQGETQYFGPGTRLLVL.

The chain is built from TRBV24-1 and TRBJ2-3; maybe TRBD2 (6 bases). V was shortened by 4 bases and J by 3 bases, with 13 bases between the two germline ends. Germline CDR1 KGHDR, CDR2 SFDVKD. This CDR3 has 15 residues. CDR3 sequence: CATSDMRGRTDTQYF. The DNA for the CDR3 is TGTGCCACCAGTGACATGCGGGGTCGGACAGATACGCAGTATTTT.

The chain couples TRBV19 to TRBJ2-7; the D is unclear. V lost 5 bases to trimming and J lost 5 bases, with 13 bases between them. This CDR3 contains 13 residues. The V gene's germline CDR1 is LNHDA and CDR2 SQIVND (reference sequence). The CDR3 loop is CASSFSFLDEQYF. CDR3 nucleotides: TGTGCCAGTAGTTTTTCTTTTCTGGACGAGCAGTACTTC.

This sequence joins TRBV7-3 and TRBJ2-2; D call uncertain. The germline gives CDR1 SGHTA, CDR2 FQGTGA. Trimming shortened V by 6 bases and J by 0 bases, and 8 bases separated the two germline ends. This CDR3 is built from 14 residues. Here the CDR3 reads CASRRQSNTGELFF. In DNA form, the CDR3 reads TGTGCCAGCAGACGCCAGTCGAACACCGGGGAGCTGTTTTTT.

This clonotype occurred a few times. The V gene is TRBV5-1, the J gene TRBJ1-2; D gene uncertain. The CDR3 extends over 15 amino acids. Germline V gene data show CDR1 as SGHRS and CDR2 as YFSETQ. Trimming cost V 4 bases and J 2 bases, with 15 bases left between them. The CDR3 nucleotides read TGCGCCAGCAGCCAACGTGAGGCGGGGAACTATGGCTACACCTTC. It encodes CASSQREAGNYGYTF.

This clonotype was seen more than once but under ten times. The CDR3 sequence is CASSIVAEYSNQPQHF. The DNA of the CDR3 is TGTGCCAGTAGTATAGTTGCGGAGTATAGCAATCAGCCCCAGCATTTT. The gene calls are TRBV19 and TRBJ1-5; D is ambiguous. The CDR3 extends over 16 amino acids. V was trimmed by 1 base and J by 0 bases, leaving 10 bases between them. Germline V gene sequence: CDR1 LNHDA, CDR2 SQIVND (reference sequence).

A few counts support this clonotype. The CDR3: CASSLRRGREGYTF. As DNA, the CDR3 is TGTGCCAGCAGCTTACGTAGAGGGCGAGAAGGCTACACCTTC. V and J are TRBV7-9 and TRBJ1-2; D gene ambiguous. V was trimmed by 2 bases and J by 8 bases, leaving 15 bases between them. This CDR3 is 14 amino acids long. Germline V gives CDR1 SEHNR, CDR2 FQNEAQ (reference sequence).

The sample holds one count of this clonotype. V usage is TRBV19 and J usage is TRBJ2-1, with 11 bases matching TRBD2. Germline V gene sequence: CDR1 LNHDA, CDR2 SQIVND (reference sequence). V lost 5 bases and J lost 5; bases outside the gene matches: 17. The CDR3 is 19 residues long. The CDR3 DNA reads TGTGCCAGTAGTCCTCCGGGACTAGCGGTAGTAGGTCCCGACAATGAGCAGTTCTTC. This translates into CASSPPGLAVVGPDNEQFF.

The CDR3 sequence is CASSLVQAPTDTQYF. DNA for the CDR3: TGTGCCAGCAGCTTAGTCCAGGCCCCCACAGATACGCAGTATTTT. J is TRBJ2-3 and V is TRBV7-2; no firm D call. The V end lost 1 base, the J end lost 2 bases, and 10 bases lay between the germline ends. The germline CDR1 and CDR2 sequences are SGHTA and FQGNSA. The length of the CDR3 is 15 residues.

The J gene is TRBJ1-2, the V gene TRBV6-5; 8 positions agree with TRBD1. CDR1 and CDR2 (germline): MNHEY, SVGAGI. The CDR3 is made up of 16 amino acids. V shed 6 bases, J shed 2 bases, and the junction held 11 bases outside the gene matches. The chain's CDR3 is CASSGARTGLNYGYTF. DNA for the CDR3: TGTGCCAGCAGCGGGGCTCGGACAGGGTTGAACTATGGCTACACCTTC.

A single count supports this clonotype. V is TRBV28 and J is TRBJ1-6; D is uncertain. The CDR3 length is 14 residues. The germline CDR1 and CDR2 sequences are MDHEN and SYDVKM. With 5 bases removed from V and 7 bases from J, the gap between germline ends came to 12 bases. The CDR3: CASSMTSPNSPLHF. CDR3 in DNA: TGTGCCAGCAGTATGACCTCCCCAAATTCACCCCTCCACTTT. Variable domain in full (rest from reference TRBV28 and TRBJ1-6): DVKVTQSSRYLVKRTGEKVFLECVQDMDHENMFWYRQDPGLGLRLIYFSYDVKMKEKGDIPEGYSVSREKKERFSLILESASTNQTSMYLCASSMTSPNSPLHFGNGTRLTVT.

This clonotype was picked up a small number of times. The chain is built from TRBV7-2 and TRBJ2-5, with 7 positions matching TRBD1. CDR1 is SGHTA and CDR2 is FQGNSA in the germline V gene. V was pared by 2 bases and J by 4 bases, with 4 bases of the junction left unmatched. This CDR3 is 14 amino acids long. The DNA for the CDR3 is TGTGCCAGCAGCTTATCAGGGGGTCTAGAGACCCAGTACTTC. Translated, it gives CASSLSGGLETQYF.

The chain couples TRBV12-3 or TRBV12-4 to TRBJ1-1; D perhaps matches TRBD1 (5 bases). The ends were cut back, 7 bases at V and 0 bases at J, with 15 bases in the middle. CDR3 length: 15 amino acids. DNA for the CDR3: TGTGCCAGCACCTTCGCGGCACAGGTGAACACTGAAGCTTTCTTT. Translation gives CASTFAAQVNTEAFF.

Many counts were recorded for this clonotype. The chain couples TRBV19 to TRBJ1-5; 12 bases fit TRBD1. V was clipped by 0 bases and J by 4 bases; unmatched bases: 7. The CDR3 loop spans 18 amino acids. Germline values: CDR1 LNHDA, CDR2 SQIVND (reference sequence). As DNA, the CDR3 is TGTGCCAGTAGTATAGAGGGGACAGGGGGCTTTCGGAATCAGCCCCAGCATTTT. This codes for CASSIEGTGGFRNQPQHF.

This clonotype was observed a handful of times. The chain is built from TRBV23-1 and TRBJ2-3; 7 nucleotides align to TRBD2. TRBV23-1 qualifies as an ORF whose function is uncertain. CDR3 length equals 16 residues. V lost 4 bases and J lost 5; bases outside the gene matches: 12. CDR3 protein: CASSPVKRDSEDTQYF. CDR3 nucleotides: TGCGCCAGCAGTCCAGTGAAGCGGGATTCTGAAGATACGCAGTATTTT.

This clonotype was observed a few times. The chain carries TRBV7-2 and TRBJ1-1; D remains unclear. Trimming left V 5 bases short and J 7 bases short, with 14 bases between. The V gene's germline CDR1 is SGHTA and CDR2 FQGNSA. The CDR3 contains 13 residues. CDR3 amino acids: CASSPGYRYEAFF. The CDR3, as DNA: TGTGCCAGCAGCCCCGGGTACCGGTATGAAGCTTTCTTT.

The chain links TRBV29-1 to TRBJ1-2; TRBD1 matches 7 bases. The CDR3 is 13 residues long. Germline V gene sequence: CDR1 SQVTM, CDR2 ANQGSEA. The V segment lost 6 bases and the J segment 9 bases; nucleotides outside the gene matches: 13. This chain's CDR3 is CSVKGGDSPSYTF. The CDR3 region has the DNA TGCAGCGTGAAAGGGGGGGACAGTCCAAGCTACACCTTC.

This clonotype was counted a few times. The chain has TRBV5-1 and TRBJ1-2; D possibly corresponds to TRBD1 (5 bases). V was pared by 0 bases and J by 4 bases, with 13 bases between. Per germline, CDR1 SGHRS and CDR2 YFSETQ. CDR3 length: 15 amino acids. The CDR3 nucleotides are TGCGCCAGCAGCTTGGCCTCCGGGACCCTCTATGGCTACACCTTC. It yields the protein CASSLASGTLYGYTF. Full variable domain (remainder filled in from reference TRBV5-1 and TRBJ1-2): KAGVTQTPRYLIKTRGQQVTLSCSPISGHRSVSWYQQTPGQGLQFLFEYFSETQRNKGNFPGRFSGRQFSNSRSEMNVSTLELGDSALYLCASSLASGTLYGYTFGSGTRLTVV.

This clonotype was seen more than once but under ten times. The chain employs TRBV7-2 and TRBJ2-7; 8 bases line up with TRBD1. Germline CDR1 and CDR2: SGHTA and FQGNSA. Losses at the gene ends were 1 base for V and 4 bases for J; bases not matched to a gene: 6. The CDR3 is made up of 15 amino acids. CDR3 amino acids: CASSLGPDRGYEQYF. In nucleotides, the CDR3 is TGTGCCAGCAGCTTAGGACCTGACAGGGGTTACGAGCAGTACTTC. Full variable domain (remainder filled in from reference TRBV7-2 and TRBJ2-7): GAGVSQSPSNKVTEKGKDVELRCDPISGHTALYWYRQSLGQGLEFLIYFQGNSAPDKSGLPSDRFSAERTGGSVSTLTIQRTQQEDSAVYLCASSLGPDRGYEQYFGPGTRLTVT.

The table lists this clonotype with a few counts. V usage is TRBV5-4 and J usage is TRBJ2-1; 7 bases line up with TRBD1. V lost 3 bases to trimming and J lost 7 bases; unmatched junction nucleotides: 7. This CDR3 has 14 amino acids. The germline V gene has CDR1 SGHNT and CDR2 YYREEE (reference sequence). The CDR3 region is CASSSRQGGNEQFF. The CDR3 nucleotides are TGTGCCAGCAGCTCCCGACAGGGTGGAAATGAGCAGTTCTTC.

J is TRBJ2-3 and V is TRBV7-8, with 13 bases lining up with TRBD2. This CDR3 has 17 amino acids. Trimming took 5 bases from V and 5 from J; bases not matched to a gene: 10. From germline, CDR1 is SGHVS and CDR2 FQNEAQ. The chain's CDR3 is CASSPRTSGRSGDTQYF. For the CDR3, the DNA is TGTGCCAGCAGCCCCAGGACTAGCGGGAGAAGTGGAGATACGCAGTATTTT.

This clonotype was seen ten or more times. The V gene is TRBV7-2, the J gene TRBJ2-1; D ambiguous. Germline V gene lookup returns CDR1 SGHTA and CDR2 FQGNSA. V lost 5 bases to trimming and J lost 7 bases, with 9 bases between them. CDR3 length equals 12 residues. The CDR3 DNA follows: TGTGCCAGCAGCCCCCGCGAGAATGAGCAGTTCTTC. Translated: CASSPRENEQFF.

The V call is TRBV7-2, the J call TRBJ2-7, with 7 bases matching TRBD1. The CDR3 totals 16 residues. V gave up 1 base and J gave up 5 bases; unmatched junction bases: 11. CDR1 and CDR2 (germline): SGHTA, FQGNSA. CDR3 sequence: CASSLGWTGLRHEQYF. CDR3 bases: TGTGCCAGCAGCTTAGGTTGGACAGGACTCAGGCACGAGCAGTACTTC.

This chain uses TRBV19 with TRBJ1-5; the D gene is possibly TRBD1 (5 bases). V lost 5 bases, J lost 5 bases, and 13 bases lay in between. Looked up from germline, CDR1 is LNHDA and CDR2 is SQIVND (reference sequence). The length of the CDR3 is 14 residues. In DNA form, the CDR3 reads TGTGCCAGTAGTTTAAGATGGGGGGATCAGCCCCAGCATTTT. Translating it yields CASSLRWGDQPQHF.

This clonotype appeared a single time. The chain employs TRBV6-5 and TRBJ1-1; TRBD1 might be the D (5 bases). The ends were cut back, 2 bases at V and 5 bases at J, with 9 bases in the middle. This CDR3 has 13 residues. CDR1 is MNHEY, CDR2 SVGAGI, per germline. The CDR3 DNA sequence: TGTGCCAGCAGTTACGCACAGGAGACTGAAGCTTTCTTT. Translating it yields CASSYAQETEAFF.

There are a few counts of this clonotype. The rearrangement joins TRBV15 to TRBJ1-5; unclear D gene. Deletions cut 0 bases from V and 2 bases from J, with 11 bases between. The germline CDR1 and CDR2 sequences are LNHNV and YYDKDF (reference sequence). The CDR3 is 16 amino acids. The CDR3 nucleotides are TGTGCCACCAGCAGAGATAGCCCGGAGGGCAATCAGCCCCAGCATTTT. Protein sequence: CATSRDSPEGNQPQHF. Full variable domain (remainder filled in from reference TRBV15 and TRBJ1-5): DAMVIQNPRYQVTQFGKPVTLSCSQTLNHNVMYWYQQKSSQAPKLLFHYYDKDFNNEADTPDNFQSRRPNTSFCFLDIRSPGLGDTAMYLCATSRDSPEGNQPQHFGDGTRLSIL.